These 5 T cell receptor beta chains were all obtained from the same sample, sequenced in a study of control samples from healthy donors and cancer patients (dated by TCRdb to the early 2020s). The library was built by means of the immunoSEQ multiplex PCR assay. The table comes from immuneACCESS by way of TCRdb, which keeps in-frame sequences with V and J called. Part of the clones is missing from these tables; in studies checked, under half for an unresolved V gene and the rest for unknown reasons. A total of roughly 130,000 clones appear in this sample, over 85% of them only once. The ten largest clones take up around 10% of the sample. The source material was blood. These receptors originate from a man aged 25 to 40 in good health.

V and J are TRBV7-9 and TRBJ2-7; TRBD1 is a possible D gene (6 bases). V was trimmed by 1 base and J by 6 bases, leaving 7 bases between them. Germline CDR1 is SEHNR and CDR2 is FQNEAQ (reference sequence). The CDR3 has 12 residues. The CDR3 region is CASSLVRGEQYF. In DNA, the CDR3 is TGTGCCAGCAGCTTAGTCAGGGGCGAGCAGTACTTC.

The rearrangement uses TRBV6-5 and TRBJ2-7; weak D call: TRBD2 (5 bases). This CDR3 is 13 amino acids long. Germline V CDR1 and CDR2: MNHEY, SVGAGI. V lost 6 bases and J lost 0, with 9 bases in between. CDR3 residues: CASRQGLSYEQYF. The CDR3 DNA reads TGTGCCAGCAGGCAAGGACTCTCCTACGAGCAGTACTTC.

This chain connects TRBV11-2 to TRBJ2-7; 7 nucleotides align to TRBD1. CDR1 SGHAT and CDR2 FQNNGV come from the germline V gene. V lost 0 bases, J lost 7 bases, and 9 bases stayed unmatched. There are 15 residues in the CDR3. CDR3 sequence reads: CASSLDGGRGLEQYF. CDR3 DNA: TGTGCCAGCAGCTTAGACGGTGGCAGGGGGTTAGAGCAGTACTTC.

The gene calls are TRBV9 and TRBJ2-1; the D gene is possibly TRBD2 (5 bases). V was clipped by 5 bases and J by 10 bases, with 13 bases between them. The CDR3 sequence is 12 residues long. Looked up from germline, CDR1 is SGDLS and CDR2 is YYNGEE. CDR3 protein: CASRSLATEQFF. The CDR3 DNA reads TGTGCCAGCAGAAGTTTAGCGACCGAGCAGTTCTTC.

V and J are TRBV15 and TRBJ1-4; 9 positions match TRBD1. This CDR3 contains 13 residues. Per germline, CDR1 LNHNV and CDR2 YYDKDF (reference sequence). Trimming cost V 8 bases and J 11 bases; bases outside gene matches: 9. The CDR3 protein is CATPGQGIIKLFF. The DNA of the CDR3 is TGTGCCACCCCGGGACAGGGTATAATTAAACTGTTTTTT.